This T cell receptor (beta chain) originates from a study of cytomegalovirus exposure and HLA in healthy donors. Vbeta (60) and Jbeta (13) primers were used in the PCR. This table comes from immunoSEQ multiplex PCR, and its TCRdb copy is limited to in-frame clones, with some not included. This listing includes about 20,000 clones. Losses at the gene ends were 5 bases for V and 6 bases for J; bases not matched to a gene: 6. The length of the CDR3 is 13 residues. From germline, CDR1 is SGHVS and CDR2 FNYEAQ. The TCR originated in a man aged 60-69 years in good health and CMV-seropositive. The chain couples TRBV7-6 to TRBJ2-7, with 8 bases fitting TRBD1. Input material: PBMCs. The CDR3 protein is CASSPGGAGEQYF. The CDR3 DNA is TGTGCCAGCAGCCCAGGGGGCGCAGGCGAGCAGTACTTC.